A single sample is the source of the 8 T cell receptor beta chains below, sequenced in a study of OX40 agonist ivuxolimab in advanced cancers. Libraries were prepared by immunoSEQ multiplex PCR; TCRdb keeps only in-frame clonotypes and omits some of them. The table has 65,000 or so clones, roughly 90% seen once. This specimen consisted of CD4+ or CD8+ T cells sorted from blood, obtained in a trial of the OX40 agonist ivuxolimab. The receptor source for this set is an adult with an advanced solid tumor such as melanoma, head and neck, liver or kidney cancer.

V is TRBV7-2 and J is TRBJ1-5; D unclear. The CDR3 totals 16 residues. V lost 1 base and J lost 1, with 11 bases in between. Germline CDR1 is SGHTA and CDR2 is FQGNSA. The CDR3 DNA reads as TGTGCCAGCAGCTTAGGGGCCAGAAGGAGCAATCAGCCCCAGCATTTT. As protein: CASSLGARRSNQPQHF.

The J gene is TRBJ2-1, the V gene TRBV6-5, with unresolved D. CDR1 and CDR2 (germline): MNHEY, SVGAGI. V lost 4 bases and J lost 4, with 11 bases in between. This CDR3 region has 14 residues. The CDR3 spells CASSFVKGYNEQFF. The CDR3 nucleotides are TGTGCCAGCAGTTTCGTGAAGGGATACAATGAGCAGTTCTTC.

The chain joins TRBV6-1 to TRBJ1-5, with 9 bases that match TRBD1. CDR1 is MNHNS and CDR2 is SASEGT in the germline V gene. This CDR3 is 18 amino acids long. V trimming: 3 bases; J trimming: 2 bases; junction bases outside the gene matches: 11. In DNA form, the CDR3 reads TGTGCCAGCAGTGAGGGACAGGGATTCGGCTACGGCAATCAGCCCCAGCATTTT. Amino acid sequence: CASSEGQGFGYGNQPQHF.

The chain uses TRBV28 and TRBJ1-2, with 9 bases lining up with TRBD1. In germline, CDR1 is MDHEN, CDR2 SYDVKM. The V and J ends lost 1 base and 4 bases, in that order; junction bases with no gene match: 10. The CDR3 has 17 amino acids. The CDR3 loop reads CASSLSTGTGSFYGYTF. The CDR3 DNA sequence: TGTGCCAGCAGTTTATCCACCGGGACAGGGTCTTTCTATGGCTACACCTTC.

The rearrangement joins TRBV9 to TRBJ2-2; 12 bases match TRBD2. Germline assignment: CDR1 SGDLS and CDR2 YYNGEE. CDR3 length equals 18 residues. V shed 1 base and J 6 bases; nucleotides not matched to a gene: 10. This chain's CDR3 is CASSVRNLAGGAAGELFF. The CDR3 nucleotides read TGTGCCAGCAGCGTACGTAATCTAGCGGGGGGGGCCGCCGGGGAGCTGTTTTTT.

The J gene is TRBJ1-3, the V gene TRBV2, with TRBD1 matching 11 bases. Germline values: CDR1 SNHLY, CDR2 FYNNEI. The CDR3 has 18 residues. The ends lost 6 bases at V and 2 bases at J; junction bases unmatched: 12. CDR3 residues: CASRGQGARLGTGNTIYF. CDR3 in DNA: TGTGCCAGCAGAGGACAGGGGGCGCGTTTAGGCACTGGAAACACCATATATTTT.

J is TRBJ1-5 and V is TRBV7-8; no firm D call. CDR3 length: 16 residues. Germline assignment: CDR1 SGHVS and CDR2 FQNEAQ. Trimming stripped 1 base from V and 1 base from J, with 11 bases between. CDR3 sequence reads: CASSLEEGMSNQPQHF. The CDR3 DNA follows: TGTGCCAGCAGCTTAGAGGAGGGTATGAGCAATCAGCCCCAGCATTTT.

CDR3 in amino acids: CASSARDSPAETQYF. CDR3 sequence (DNA): TGTGCCAGCAGTGCCCGGGACAGTCCAGCGGAGACCCAGTACTTC. V and J are TRBV25-1 and TRBJ2-5; TRBD1 agrees at 7 bases. Per germline, CDR1 MGHDK and CDR2 SYGVNS. The CDR3 has 15 amino acids. The trim removed 4 bases at V and 5 bases at J, leaving 10 bases unmatched.